This T cell receptor beta chain was identified during a study of beta chain features in type 1 diabetes. Study context: Sorted cells examined across all samples numbered 107,917,701. The study's findings and limits: Moderately but significantly shorter TCRB CDR3s were found in Type 1 diabetes patients in all four CD4+ subsets. The naive, central memory and Treg TCRB repertoires of patients appeared to be more similar to one another than those of healthy donors.

Naive, central memory, regulatory and stem cell-like memory cells within the CD4+ compartment were sorted using CD45RO/CCR7/CD25/CD127/CD95/CD27. Germline V gene sequence: CDR1 LNHDA, CDR2 SQIVND (reference sequence). The CDR3 contains 15 residues. V lost 2 bases and J lost 1, with 11 bases in between. Expressed TCRB transcripts were sequenced because the entire RNA isolate underwent reverse transcription. Several million reads on average were seen across naive, central memory and regulatory T cell samples. This table comes from immunoSEQ multiplex PCR, and its TCRdb copy is limited to in-frame clones, with some not included. This table holds a few hundred thousand clones, approximately 15% found once. This clone has just a few counts. Antigen unknown.

This clonotype originated in a man younger than 45 with type 1 diabetes. Source material: naive CD4+ T cells from blood. This chain links TRBV19 with TRBJ1-1; no clear D gene. The CDR3 sequence is CASSIRAGKNTEAFF. CDR3 nucleotide sequence: TGTGCCAGTAGTATAAGGGCGGGAAAGAACACTGAAGCTTTCTTT.